Sequencing of this T cell receptor beta chain was carried out in a study of T cells in Graves' hyperthyroidism and ophthalmopathy. Diagnoses rested on clinical symptoms, serum thyroxine and TRAb, thyroid ultrasound and orbital computed tomography. The CDR3 regions of TCR beta were amplified from RNA transcripts. HTBI primers were used for first-round RT-PCR of the TCR CDR3. TCRdb independently ran MiXCR on the multiplex PCR reads; one entry per CDR3 protein. The table records roughly 250,000 distinct CDR3 sequences, less than 15% of them present only once. There are many counts of this clonotype. The source of this sequence is a woman aged 40 to 55 with Graves' hyperthyroidism that later progressed to Graves' ophthalmopathy. Sample: blood.

CDR3 in amino acids: CSARQRGPHGYTF. Here the CDR3 DNA reads TGCAGCGCCCGACAGAGGGGGCCGCATGGCTACACCTTC. The rearrangement joins TRBV29-1 to TRBJ1-2, with 7 bases identical to TRBD1. V lost 7 bases, J lost 6 bases, and 11 bases stayed unmatched. The CDR3 is 13 residues long. Germline V gene sequence: CDR1 SQVTM, CDR2 ANQGSEA.